These 26 T cell receptor beta chains were sequenced from one sample in a study of T cells in Graves' hyperthyroidism and ophthalmopathy. Researchers amplified the TCR beta CDR3 regions from RNA transcripts. When the TCR CDR3 underwent first-round RT-PCR, the HTBI primer set was used. TCRdb re-analysed the multiplex PCR reads in MiXCR, keeping a single row per CDR3 protein. The sample has 400,000 or so distinct CDR3 sequences; over 12% are singletons. The material sequenced was blood. These receptors were obtained from a man aged 50 to 60 with Graves' ophthalmopathy.

This clonotype was counted ten times or more. The J gene is TRBJ2-1, the V gene TRBV11-2; TRBD2 might be the D (7 bases). CDR3 length: 18 residues. Germline V lookup: CDR1 SGHAT, CDR2 FQNNGV. V lost 5 bases, J lost 4 bases, and 24 bases lay in between. As DNA, the CDR3 is TGTGCCAGCAGCGCACCGGTGGTTGGTGGGAGGGGGTACAATGAGCAGTTCTTC. Translating gives CASSAPVVGGRGYNEQFF.

At least ten counts were recorded for this clonotype. The CDR3 DNA sequence: TGCAGCGTTGAAGAGGTGGGGATGGGCACAGATACGCAGTATTTT. Protein: CSVEEVGMGTDTQYF. The V gene is TRBV29-1, the J gene TRBJ2-3; no reliable D call. Germline-derived CDR1 and CDR2 are SQVTM and ANQGSEA. Trimming left V 0 bases short and J 1 base short, with 11 bases between. This CDR3 is 15 amino acids long.

In its sample, this clonotype was seen many times. The DNA for the CDR3 is TGTGCCAGCAGCATAAACCTCCCCGCCCCTCCTAGCGGGAGAAGCTCCTACAATGAGCAGTTCTTC. Encoded protein: CASSINLPAPPSGRSSYNEQFF. The chain links TRBV7-8 to TRBJ2-1; the match to TRBD2 covers 10 bases. The CDR3 runs to 22 residues. J gave up 0 bases and V 5 bases, and 22 bases lay outside the gene matches. Germline CDR1 and CDR2: SGHVS and FQNEAQ.

This clonotype has only a few counts. J is TRBJ2-2 and V is TRBV12-3 or TRBV12-4; no reliable D call. The V end lost 0 bases, the J end lost 1 base, and 12 bases lay between the germline ends. The CDR3 length is 17 residues. The CDR3 spells CASSLASLGGNTGELFF. The CDR3 nucleotides are TGTGCCAGCAGTTTAGCGTCTTTGGGCGGGAACACCGGGGAGCTGTTTTTT.

The V gene is TRBV20-1, the J gene TRBJ2-7; D is ambiguous. The CDR3 covers 13 residues. Trimming removed 3 bases from V and 3 bases from J, with 12 bases in between. Per the germline V gene, CDR1 is DFQATT and CDR2 is SNEGSKA (reference sequence). In DNA, the CDR3 is TGCAGTGCTAGCGGTAGTGGGGACTACGAGCAGTACTTC. Translation gives CSASGSGDYEQYF.

This chain joins TRBV7-9 and TRBJ2-2; 7 bases are shared with TRBD2. Trimming cost V 4 bases and J 6 bases; bases outside gene matches: 5. Germline CDR1 SEHNR, CDR2 FQNEAQ (reference sequence). The length of the CDR3 is 14 residues. The CDR3 nucleotides are TGTGCCAGCAGCTCATACGGACTAGCCGGGGAGCTGTTTTTT. Translation: CASSSYGLAGELFF.

This clonotype was seen many times. The rearrangement joins TRBV3-1 to TRBJ2-1; TRBD2 is a possible D gene (5 bases). Germline V CDR1 and CDR2: LGHDT, YNNKEL (reference sequence). Deletions cut 7 bases from V and 2 bases from J, with 18 bases between. The CDR3 has 16 amino acids. CDR3 loop: CASNPLGLSTYNEQFF. The CDR3 bases are TGTGCCAGCAACCCCTTAGGACTGTCCACCTACAATGAGCAGTTCTTC.

J is TRBJ2-7 and V is TRBV6-1, with 10 bases fitting TRBD1. The CDR3 contains 16 residues. Germline values: CDR1 MNHNS, CDR2 SASEGT. Losses at the gene ends were 6 bases for V and 7 bases for J; bases not matched to a gene: 15. The chain's CDR3 is CASRTPGTGAGMEQYF. CDR3 DNA sequence: TGTGCCAGCAGAACTCCCGGGACAGGGGCCGGGATGGAGCAGTACTTC.

This clonotype was counted at least ten times. For the CDR3, the DNA is TGCAGTGCTCTTAAGACAGGGCTAAGCAATGAGCAGTTCTTC. It specifies CSALKTGLSNEQFF. The chain uses TRBV20-1 and TRBJ2-1, with TRBD1 matching over 7 bases. The CDR3 runs 14 residues. Germline assignment: CDR1 DFQATT and CDR2 SNEGSKA (reference sequence). Trimming removed 5 bases from V and 6 bases from J; junction bases left unmatched: 10.

This clonotype was seen ten or more times. V usage is TRBV11-3 and J usage is TRBJ2-1; possibly TRBD2 for D (6 bases). Trimming stripped 1 base from V and 10 bases from J, with 11 bases between. CDR1 and CDR2 (germline): SGHNT, YENEEA. The CDR3 is 13 amino acids. DNA of the CDR3: TGTGCCAGCAGCTTAGCGTCTCGGGGGGAGCAGTTCTTC. Protein: CASSLASRGEQFF. The whole variable domain, remainder taken from reference TRBV11-3 and TRBJ2-1, is EAGVVQSPRYKIIEKKQPVAFWCNPISGHNTLYWYLQNLGQGPELLIRYENEEAVDDSQLPKDRFSAERLKGVDSTLKIQPAELGDSAVYLCASSLASRGEQFFGPGTRLTVL.

This clonotype was counted many times. The chain carries TRBV20-1 and TRBJ2-5, with D possibly being TRBD1 (6 bases). Germline CDR1 reads DFQATT; CDR2 reads SNEGSKA (reference sequence). The CDR3 has 13 residues. V lost 5 bases and J lost 3, with 13 bases in between. CDR3: CSAQQGPEETQYF. DNA of the CDR3: TGCAGTGCTCAACAGGGCCCCGAAGAGACCCAGTACTTC.

This clonotype was found many times. The chain uses TRBV20-1 and TRBJ2-7; either TRBD1 or TRBD2 may supply D (5 bases each). V dropped 6 bases and J dropped 4 bases, with 19 bases sitting between them. The CDR3 covers 14 residues. In germline, CDR1 is DFQATT, CDR2 SNEGSKA (reference sequence). As DNA, the CDR3 is TGCAGTGCCCCATCTCCAGACGGGACGTACGAGCAGTACTTC. Amino acid sequence: CSAPSPDGTYEQYF.

This clonotype was counted at least ten times. This sequence joins TRBV12-3 or TRBV12-4 and TRBJ2-5; TRBD1 matches 7 bases. This CDR3 contains 13 residues. With 1 base clipped from V and 7 bases from J, the junction kept 3 bases outside the gene matches. CDR3 region: CASSLGQGRTQYF. The CDR3 region has the DNA TGTGCCAGCAGTTTAGGACAGGGAAGGACCCAGTACTTC.

The sample holds many counts of this clonotype. The chain employs TRBV20-1 and TRBJ2-7; possibly TRBD2 for D (6 bases). Trimming shortened V by 2 bases and J by 3 bases, and 11 bases separated the two germline ends. CDR3 length: 13 amino acids. The germline V gene has CDR1 DFQATT and CDR2 SNEGSKA (reference sequence). CDR3 DNA sequence: TGCAGTGCTAGAAAGCGGGCGGACTACGAGCAGTACTTC. This codes for CSARKRADYEQYF.

Only a few counts were recorded for this clonotype. The chain is built from TRBV6-2 or TRBV6-3 and TRBJ2-7; possible D gene TRBD2, 5 bases. This CDR3 contains 16 residues. Per the germline V gene, CDR1 is MNHEY and CDR2 is SVGEGT. V gave up 2 bases and J gave up 0 bases, with 14 bases separating them. The CDR3: CASSYALGNASYEQYF. Written as DNA, the CDR3 is TGTGCCAGCAGTTACGCTCTCGGGAACGCCTCCTACGAGCAGTACTTC.

As regards this clonotype: At one end, the junction sequence differs from germline, possibly due to a read error. V gene TRBV19 combines with J gene TRBJ2-7; 10 positions match TRBD2. Germline assignment: CDR1 LNHDA and CDR2 SQIVND (reference sequence). The CDR3 has 16 residues. CDR3 nucleotides: TGTGCCAGTAGTATTGGGCCAGCGGGAGGGCACTACGAGCAGTGCTTC. Translated: CASSIGPAGGHYEQCF.

This clonotype was observed many times. This sequence joins TRBV12-3 or TRBV12-4 and TRBJ1-3; D is undetermined. This CDR3 comprises 15 residues. With 4 bases removed from V and 0 bases from J, the gap between germline ends came to 10 bases. The CDR3 nucleotides are TGTGCCAGCAGTTCAAGAGGGAGCTCTGGAAACACCATATATTTT. Translation gives CASSSRGSSGNTIYF.

This clonotype was detected ten times or more. The chain is built from TRBV11-2 and TRBJ2-3; D gene ambiguous. Germline-derived CDR1 and CDR2 are SGHAT and FQNNGV. The CDR3 length is 14 residues. Trimming pared 4 bases from V and 0 bases from J, leaving 8 bases between. The CDR3 DNA follows: TGTGCCAGCAGCTCAGATTACAGCACAGATACGCAGTATTTT. This sequence encodes CASSSDYSTDTQYF.

This clonotype showed up just a few times. The J gene is TRBJ1-2, the V gene TRBV7-9; D uncertain. Trimming removed 6 bases at V and 4 bases at J, with 12 bases between. Germline CDR1 reads SEHNR; CDR2 reads FQNEAQ (reference sequence). The CDR3 length is 13 residues. The CDR3 is CASRPGGFYGYTF. CDR3 nucleotides: TGTGCCAGCAGACCCGGAGGTTTCTATGGCTACACCTTC.

This clonotype was detected many times. The gene calls are TRBV6-1 and TRBJ2-7; D is uncertain. The V end lost 8 bases, the J end lost 4 bases, and 6 bases lay between the germline ends. Germline V gene lookup returns CDR1 MNHNS and CDR2 SASEGT. There are 10 residues in the CDR3. The CDR3 sequence: CASALYEQYF. CDR3 nucleotides: TGTGCCAGCGCCCTTTACGAGCAGTACTTC.

V is TRBV7-3 and J is TRBJ2-5; 14 bases are shared with TRBD2. Germline V gene lookup returns CDR1 SGHTA and CDR2 FQGTGA. This CDR3 spans 18 amino acids. After removal of 5 bases from V and 2 bases from J, the junction contained 10 bases not matched to a gene. Here the CDR3 DNA reads TGTGCCAGCAGCCCCCCGGGACTAGCGGGAGTAGAACAAGAGACCCAGTACTTC. As protein: CASSPPGLAGVEQETQYF.

The rearrangement joins TRBV29-1 to TRBJ1-2; no reliable D call. Germline values: CDR1 SQVTM, CDR2 ANQGSEA. The V gene lost 2 bases and the J gene lost 4 bases, with 17 bases spanning the gap. The CDR3 totals 15 residues. CDR3 sequence (DNA): TGCAGCGTTGAAAAGTTGGCAGACAACTTCTATGGCTACACCTTC. It codes for CSVEKLADNFYGYTF. The full variable domain, completed using reference TRBV29-1 and TRBJ1-2, is SAVISQKPSRDICQRGTSLTIQCQVDSQVTMMFWYRQQPGQSLTLIATANQGSEATYESGFVIDKFPISRPNLTFSTLTVSNMSPEDSSIYLCSVEKLADNFYGYTFGSGTRLTVV.

In this sample, this clonotype turned up a few times. The chain couples TRBV5-4 to TRBJ2-1; 10 nucleotides match TRBD2. V lost 1 base and J lost 7; bases outside the gene matches: 5. Germline values: CDR1 SGHNT, CDR2 YYREEE (reference sequence). The CDR3 runs 15 residues. CDR3 nucleotides: TGTGCCAGCAGCTTGATTACTAGCGGGATAAATGAGCAGTTCTTC. This codes for CASSLITSGINEQFF.

This clonotype was picked up many times. The rearrangement uses TRBV9 and TRBJ2-5; 8 positions agree with TRBD1. The V and J ends lost 3 bases and 5 bases, in that order; junction bases with no gene match: 6. The CDR3 has 14 amino acids. From germline, CDR1 is SGDLS and CDR2 YYNGEE. CDR3 residues: CASSGGQGVETQYF. As DNA, the CDR3 is TGTGCCAGCAGCGGCGGACAGGGAGTGGAGACCCAGTACTTC.

Ten or more counts support this clonotype. The J gene is TRBJ2-2, the V gene TRBV5-1, with 12 bases matching TRBD1. CDR1 and CDR2 (germline): SGHRS, YFSETQ. The CDR3 spans 17 residues. V dropped 4 bases and J dropped 4; count of bases not matched to a gene: 8. DNA for the CDR3: TGCGCCAGCAGCCCCCTTCGGGACAGGGGGCGCACCGGGGAGCTGTTTTTT. Translated, it gives CASSPLRDRGRTGELFF.

The V and J genes are TRBV28 and TRBJ1-2, with 8 bases lining up with TRBD1. Looked up from germline, CDR1 is MDHEN and CDR2 is SYDVKM. Trimming took 6 bases from V and 8 from J; bases not matched to a gene: 14. The CDR3 covers 15 residues. In DNA form, the CDR3 reads TGTGCCAGCAGCCCCCAAGCACAGGGGGTAGCGGGCTACACCTTC. It codes for CASSPQAQGVAGYTF.